The 15 T cell receptor beta chains below were found in one sample sequenced in a study of Graves' ophthalmopathy and Graves' hyperthyroidism. The authors amplified TCR beta CDR3 regions from RNA transcripts. The authors performed first-round RT-PCR with HTBI primers and then a second-round multiplex PCR. One entry per CDR3 protein, called by TCRdb with MiXCR from the multiplex PCR reads. Altogether a few hundred thousand distinct CDR3 sequences are present, about 40% being singletons, with the ten largest covering 3.5% to 5%. The specimen was peripheral blood or thyroid tissue (not recorded which). The origin of the receptors is an adult man with Graves' hyperthyroidism.

The chain carries TRBV5-6 and TRBJ2-5, with D perhaps matching TRBD2 (5 bases). CDR3 length: 15 residues. Trimming stripped 5 bases from V and 9 bases from J, with 23 bases between. Germline loops: CDR1 SGHDT, CDR2 YYEEEE. For the CDR3, the DNA is TGTGCCAGCAGATATGGACCCACTCGGGATCAGCCCCAGTACTTC. Its protein is CASRYGPTRDQPQYF.

This clonotype was recorded at least ten times. J is TRBJ2-7 and V is TRBV20-1; 9 nucleotides line up with TRBD2. Germline V gives CDR1 DFQATT, CDR2 SNEGSKA (reference sequence). The CDR3 is 14 amino acids. V lost 6 bases and J lost 3; bases outside the gene matches: 9. The CDR3 region is CSAHPSGTRYEQYF. The DNA for the CDR3 is TGCAGTGCCCACCCTAGCGGGACGCGCTACGAGCAGTACTTC.

This clonotype was recorded many times. The J gene is TRBJ1-4, the V gene TRBV29-1; D unresolved. CDR1 and CDR2 from the germline V gene are SQVTM and ANQGSEA. The CDR3 is 13 amino acids. V was pared by 2 bases and J by 6 bases, with 10 bases between. The CDR3 sequence is CSVELPGYEKLFF. In DNA, the CDR3 is TGCAGCGTTGAACTCCCCGGGTATGAAAAACTGTTTTTT. Based on the CDR3 plus reference TRBV29-1 and TRBJ1-4, the full variable domain is SAVISQKPSRDICQRGTSLTIQCQVDSQVTMMFWYRQQPGQSLTLIATANQGSEATYESGFVIDKFPISRPNLTFSTLTVSNMSPEDSSIYLCSVELPGYEKLFFGSGTQLSVL.

V and J are TRBV7-9 and TRBJ1-5, with D unclear. Germline-derived CDR1 and CDR2 are SEHNR and FQNEAQ (reference sequence). The CDR3 loop spans 15 amino acids. Trimming removed 5 bases from V and 7 bases from J, with 18 bases in between. The CDR3 DNA sequence: TGTGCCAGCAGCCTGGAGGGTTCACGCGAGCAGCCCCAGCATTTT. The encoded protein is CASSLEGSREQPQHF.

The rearrangement links TRBV7-9 to TRBJ2-3; the match to TRBD1 covers 10 bases. V shed 3 bases and J 0 bases; nucleotides not matched to a gene: 6. CDR1 SEHNR and CDR2 FQNEAQ come from the germline V gene (reference sequence). CDR3 size: 17 residues. This CDR3 reads CASSFNRDRGSTDTQYF. In DNA, the CDR3 is TGTGCCAGCAGCTTCAACCGGGACAGGGGTAGCACAGATACGCAGTATTTT.

This clonotype was observed once. Since a much larger clone is just one base distant, this may be a read error. The chain is built from TRBV20-1 and TRBJ1-4, with D hard to call. Trimming left V 1 base short and J 10 bases short, with 13 bases between. CDR3 length equals 13 residues. CDR1 is DFQATT, CDR2 SNEGSKA, per germline (reference sequence). The CDR3 loop reads CSARGGLAGKLFF. The DNA of the CDR3 is TGCAGTGCTAGAGGTGGGCTGGCTGGAAAACTGTTTTTT.

This clonotype came up a few times. J is TRBJ2-7 and V is TRBV20-1; 8 nucleotides match TRBD1. The CDR3 is 13 residues long. Germline-derived CDR1 and CDR2 are DFQATT and SNEGSKA (reference sequence). The trim removed 5 bases at V and 9 bases at J, leaving 12 bases unmatched. This CDR3 is CSAPDREADTQYF. The DNA for the CDR3 is TGCAGTGCTCCGGACAGGGAGGCAGATACGCAGTACTTC.

The V and J genes are TRBV7-3 and TRBJ2-3; D possibly corresponds to TRBD2 (5 bases). V shed 7 bases and J shed 8 bases, with 16 bases lying between them. The CDR3 has 13 residues. The germline CDR1 and CDR2 sequences are SGHTA and FQGTGA. The chain's CDR3 is CASTYLAGGTQYF. CDR3 nucleotide sequence: TGTGCCAGCACTTACCTAGCAGGTGGTACGCAGTATTTT.

This clonotype was seen ten or more times. CDR3 residues: CASGSGPEKLFF. The CDR3 coding sequence is TGTGCCAGCGGGAGTGGACCTGAAAAACTGTTTTTT. The chain employs TRBV28 and TRBJ1-4; D remains ambiguous. Germline CDR1 reads MDHEN; CDR2 reads SYDVKM. The ends were cut back, 8 bases at V and 7 bases at J, with 11 bases in the middle. This CDR3 is built from 12 residues.

In its sample, this clonotype was seen many times. V gene TRBV12-3 or TRBV12-4 combines with J gene TRBJ1-2, with no clear D. Between the trimmed V and J ends, which lost 2 bases and 2 bases, there was a span of 15 bases. The CDR3 contains 16 residues. This chain's CDR3 is CASSLSHGFINYGYTF. The CDR3, as DNA: TGTGCCAGCAGTTTATCCCACGGGTTTATAAACTATGGCTACACCTTC.

This clonotype was observed a few times. This chain connects TRBV9 to TRBJ1-6, with TRBD1 identical over 8 bases. CDR3 length: 14 amino acids. Germline CDR1 reads SGDLS; CDR2 reads YYNGEE. Trimming took 0 bases from V and 10 from J; bases not matched to a gene: 3. CDR3 in DNA: TGTGCCAGCAGCGTAGCAGGGGGCCGATCACCCCTCCACTTT. This codes for CASSVAGGRSPLHF. The full variable domain, its missing parts supplied by reference TRBV9 and TRBJ1-6, is DSGVTQTPKHLITATGQRVTLRCSPRSGDLSVYWYQQSLDQGLQFLIQYYNGEERAKGNILERFSAQQFPDLHSELNLSSLELGDSALYFCASSVAGGRSPLHFGNGTRLTVT.

This clonotype was seen many times. V is TRBV19 and J is TRBJ1-6; no definite D call. Germline-derived CDR1 and CDR2 are LNHDA and SQIVND (reference sequence). V was shortened by 6 bases and J by 7 bases, with 22 bases between the two germline ends. This CDR3 region has 17 residues. The CDR3 sequence is CASSSGPVGIGNSPLHF. As DNA, the CDR3 is TGTGCCAGTAGCAGCGGCCCCGTAGGAATCGGGAATTCACCCCTCCACTTT.

This clonotype was observed a few times. The rearrangement joins TRBV5-5 to TRBJ1-6, with 12 bases fitting TRBD1. Germline V gene sequence: CDR1 SGHKS, CDR2 YYEKEE (reference sequence). The CDR3 consists of 16 residues. The V gene end was trimmed by 2 bases and the J gene end by 10 bases; junction bases not matched to a gene: 7. CDR3 coding DNA: TGTGCCAGCAGCTTTAGTGGGGACAGGGGGCAATCACCCCTCCACTTT. Protein: CASSFSGDRGQSPLHF.

Of note for this clonotype: Mismatch with germline at one junction end may stem from a read error. V and J are TRBV6-1 and TRBJ1-2; D is unclear. Germline V gives CDR1 MNHNS, CDR2 SASEGT. This CDR3 spans 15 amino acids. The CDR3 is CASSGGMGTNYGYTF. For the CDR3, the DNA is TGTGCCAGCAGTGGAGGAATGGGAACTAACTATGGCTATACCTTC.

Ten or more counts support this clonotype. The chain couples TRBV20-1 to TRBJ1-5; D gene unclear. V gave up 1 base and J gave up 5 bases, with 12 bases separating them. Germline CDR1 is DFQATT and CDR2 is SNEGSKA (reference sequence). This CDR3 spans 14 amino acids. The CDR3 DNA is TGCAGTGCTAGAGGTGACAAGGAGTATCAGCCCCAGCATTTT. Translation gives CSARGDKEYQPQHF.